These 18 T cell receptor beta chains share one sample of origin, sequenced in a study of T cell responses to AZD1222 COVID-19 vaccine. The method was immunoSEQ multiplex PCR; TCRdb's version includes in-frame clones alone and lacks a portion of them. The repertoire holds 150,000 to 200,000 clones, with about 92% as singletons. The source material was peripheral blood, sampled on day 0 of AZD1222 vaccination. The receptors were sampled from an adult in good health.

The rearrangement joins TRBV5-8 to TRBJ1-5; no reliable D call. Trimming left V 7 bases short and J 0 bases short, with 14 bases between. The CDR3 has 15 amino acids. Germline loops: CDR1 SGHTS, CDR2 YDEGEE. The CDR3 DNA follows: TGTGCCAGCCGAACAGAATACTATAGCAATCAGCCCCAGCATTTT. Its translation is CASRTEYYSNQPQHF.

J is TRBJ2-7 and V is TRBV19, with D perhaps matching TRBD1 (7 bases). The CDR3 runs 15 residues. V lost 6 bases to trimming and J lost 4 bases, with 19 bases between them. Germline V CDR1 and CDR2: LNHDA, SQIVND (reference sequence). CDR3 DNA sequence: TGTGCCAGTAGCCCCAGCAGACAGGGACTGTACGAGCAGTACTTC. This sequence encodes CASSPSRQGLYEQYF.

V and J are TRBV3-1 (or the pseudogene TRBV3-2) and TRBJ2-7, with TRBD1 as a possible D gene (5 bases). This CDR3 spans 13 amino acids. Germline-derived CDR1 and CDR2 are LGHDT and YNNKEL (reference sequence). V was clipped by 1 base and J by 6 bases, with 10 bases between them. The CDR3 DNA is TGTGCCAGCAGCCAAGGGACAAGAGGCGAGCAGTACTTC. It codes for CASSQGTRGEQYF.

The rearrangement links TRBV27 to TRBJ2-6; no clear D gene. CDR1 and CDR2 from the germline V gene are MNHEY and SMNVEV (reference sequence). Trimming took 0 bases from V and 0 from J, leaving 12 bases between them. The CDR3 extends over 18 amino acids. The CDR3 DNA reads TGTGCCAGCAGTTTATCGGTAATGGTTGCCTCTGGGGCCAACGTCCTGACTTTC. This translates into CASSLSVMVASGANVLTF. Complete variable domain (other parts from reference TRBV27 and TRBJ2-6): EAQVTQNPRYLITVTGKKLTVTCSQNMNHEYMSWYRQDPGLGLRQIYYSMNVEVTDKGDVPEGYKVSRKEKRNFPLILESPSPNQTSLYFCASSLSVMVASGANVLTFGAGSRLTVL.

This chain uses TRBV18 with TRBJ1-5, with D unresolved. This CDR3 is 17 amino acids long. The ends were cut back, 0 bases at V and 2 bases at J, with 14 bases in the middle. From germline, CDR1 is KGHSH and CDR2 LQKENI. CDR3 coding DNA: TGTGCCAGCTCACCACCGGGCGGAAACCTTGGCAATCAGCCCCAGCATTTT. Translation gives CASSPPGGNLGNQPQHF. The complete variable domain, with remaining parts taken from reference TRBV18 and TRBJ1-5, reads NAGVMQNPRHLVRRRGQEARLRCSPMKGHSHVYWYRQLPEEGLKFMVYLQKENIIDESGMPKERFSAEFPKEGPSILRIQQVVRGDSAAYFCASSPPGGNLGNQPQHFGDGTRLSIL.

The chain employs TRBV7-2 and TRBJ2-7, with 11 positions matching TRBD2. With V trimmed by 5 bases and J by 1 base, 10 bases remained unmatched. The length of the CDR3 is 17 residues. Germline V gene sequence: CDR1 SGHTA, CDR2 FQGNSA. CDR3 nucleotide sequence: TGTGCCAGCAGCCCTAACTCGCTAGCGGGGGGTTCCTACGAGCAGTACTTC. Translating it yields CASSPNSLAGGSYEQYF.

This clone came up once. The rearrangement links TRBV14 to TRBJ2-7; D assignment may be TRBD1 or TRBD2 (5 bases each). CDR1 and CDR2 from the germline V gene are SGHDN and FVKESK. CDR3 length equals 14 residues. The V end was cut by 2 bases, the J end by 8 bases, with 16 bases between. DNA of the CDR3: TGTGCCAGCAGCCAATGGTTTGGGGGAAGTAAGCAGTACTTC. It is translated as CASSQWFGGSKQYF.

The chain links TRBV6-5 to TRBJ1-1, with 10 bases that match TRBD1. Germline CDR1 reads MNHEY; CDR2 reads SVGAGI. The CDR3 length is 15 residues. V gave up 6 bases and J gave up 7 bases; unmatched junction bases: 11. As DNA, the CDR3 is TGTGCCAGCAGGCTTGCGGACAGGGGGTTGGGTGAAGCTTTCTTT. It yields the protein CASRLADRGLGEAFF.

The chain combines TRBV4-3 with TRBJ2-5; D may match TRBD1 or TRBD2 (5 bases each). Trimming pared 1 base from V and 0 bases from J, leaving 9 bases between. The germline V gene encodes CDR1 LGHNA and CDR2 YSLEER. This CDR3 is 15 amino acids long. The CDR3 loop reads CASSQGGTYQETQYF. CDR3 nucleotide sequence: TGCGCCAGCAGCCAAGGGGGGACGTACCAAGAGACCCAGTACTTC.

The chain employs TRBV5-4 and TRBJ2-2; D gene unclear. This CDR3 contains 15 residues. Germline V gene lookup returns CDR1 SGHNT and CDR2 YYREEE (reference sequence). V was clipped by 0 bases and J by 4 bases, with 10 bases between them. CDR3 in amino acids: CASSLDARTTGELFF. The CDR3 nucleotides read TGTGCCAGCAGCTTGGATGCCAGAACCACCGGGGAGCTGTTTTTT.

Points on this clone: The sample carries other DNA sequences with the same CDR3. This sequence joins TRBV6-5 and TRBJ1-1; D ambiguous. The V end lost 2 bases, the J end lost 1 base, and 8 bases lay between the germline ends. This CDR3 spans 14 amino acids. CDR1 is MNHEY, CDR2 SVGAGI, per germline. The DNA for the CDR3 is TGTGCCAGCAGTTACAGTGGGAGGAACACTGAAGCTTTCTTT. This sequence encodes CASSYSGRNTEAFF.

The chain links TRBV4-1 to TRBJ1-5; D may be TRBD1 (6 bases). Germline V gene data show CDR1 as MGHRA and CDR2 as YSYEKL. This CDR3 contains 16 residues. V was cut by 1 base and J by 0 bases, with 10 bases left in between. The CDR3 reads CASSQGGLGSNQPQHF. The CDR3 DNA reads as TGCGCCAGCAGCCAAGGGGGGCTGGGTAGCAATCAGCCCCAGCATTTT.

The V call is TRBV3-1 (or the pseudogene TRBV3-2), the J call TRBJ2-1; 8 bases match TRBD1. The germline V gene has CDR1 LGHDT and CDR2 YNNKEL (reference sequence). CDR3 length: 13 residues. Losses at the gene ends were 2 bases for V and 7 bases for J; bases not matched to a gene: 1. CDR3 DNA sequence: TGTGCCAGCAGCCAAAACAGGGGGAATGAGCAGTTCTTC. Translation gives CASSQNRGNEQFF.

The chain is built from TRBV3-1 (or the pseudogene TRBV3-2) and TRBJ1-2; D gene ambiguous. Germline CDR1 and CDR2: LGHDT and YNNKEL (reference sequence). The V and J ends lost 5 bases and 9 bases respectively, with 16 bases between them. This CDR3 contains 13 residues. The CDR3 bases are TGTGCCAGCAGCACCTACAAGGAATTCAGCTACACCTTC. This encodes CASSTYKEFSYTF.

The J gene is TRBJ2-7, the V gene TRBV4-1; 11 bases fit TRBD1. The V and J ends lost 1 base and 4 bases, in that order; junction bases with no gene match: 12. Germline assignment: CDR1 MGHRA and CDR2 YSYEKL. This CDR3 has 18 amino acids. CDR3 region: CASSQGRARGQGAYEQYF. CDR3 in DNA: TGCGCCAGCAGCCAAGGACGGGCACGCGGACAGGGGGCGTACGAGCAGTACTTC.

The rearrangement joins TRBV4-3 to TRBJ2-7; no firm D call. Germline V gives CDR1 LGHNA, CDR2 YSLEER. The V and J ends lost 1 base and 5 bases respectively, with 18 bases between them. This CDR3 is built from 16 residues. Written as DNA, the CDR3 is TGCGCCAGCAGCCAAGGCTACTCGACGGCAGACAACGAGCAGTACTTC. Residues: CASSQGYSTADNEQYF.

CDR3 loop: CASSQEGGAPRYGYTF. CDR3 DNA sequence: TGTGCCAGCAGCCAAGAAGGGGGAGCTCCGCGCTATGGCTACACCTTC. The chain carries TRBV3-1 (or the pseudogene TRBV3-2) and TRBJ1-2; D perhaps matches TRBD1 (6 bases). V lost 0 bases, J lost 4 bases, and 15 bases lay in between. There are 16 residues in the CDR3. Per the germline V gene, CDR1 is LGHDT and CDR2 is YNNKEL (reference sequence).

The chain combines TRBV24-1 with TRBJ2-3; D gene uncertain. Between the trimmed V and J ends, which lost 2 bases and 0 bases, there was a span of 11 bases. This CDR3 comprises 16 residues. Germline lookup yields CDR1 KGHDR and CDR2 SFDVKD. CDR3 sequence (DNA): TGTGCCACCAGTGATTCCAGCCGATTAAGCACAGATACGCAGTATTTT. As protein: CATSDSSRLSTDTQYF.